This T cell receptor beta chain was recovered during a study of T cell repertoires in cytomegalovirus infection. Study summary: Public TCR beta signature analysis indicated the presence of both CMV infection and matching HLA type. The study's findings and limits: Frequencies of public TCR beta families were cumulated, and this identified carriers of CMV plus the relevant HLA. The ex vivo response was dominated by HLA-C-restricted CMV-specific TCR beta clonotypes.

TCRdb used MiXCR to reprocess the reads, holding one entry per CDR3 protein. Of roughly 300,000 distinct CDR3 sequences listed, under 30% are singletons. The table lists this clonotype with many counts. Its antigen remains unidentified. The TCR originated in a human donor in good health (CMV status not recorded). Some clones in this sample may be carry-over from other donors' samples. Material: PBMCs.

The CDR3 spells CASSLVSGNTGELFF. The CDR3 bases are TGTGCCAGCAGCTTAGTATCGGGGAACACCGGGGAGCTGTTTTTT. The chain joins TRBV7-9 to TRBJ2-2; no reliable D call. Per germline, CDR1 SEHNR and CDR2 FQNEAQ (reference sequence). Trimming left V 1 base short and J 1 base short, with 7 bases between. The CDR3 sequence is 15 residues long.